This T cell receptor beta chain derives from a study of blood T cell repertoires in COVID-19. Trimming removed 2 bases from V and 1 base from J, with 15 bases in between. The CDR3 is 17 amino acids. The germline CDR1 and CDR2 sequences are MNHEY and SMNVEV (reference sequence). Data came from immunoSEQ multiplex PCR; TCRdb stores just in-frame clones and leaves some out. The data show a few hundred thousand clones, more than 65% seen once. Sequenced input: peripheral blood. This sequence joins TRBV27 and TRBJ2-1; D is uncertain. The receptor's source is a woman aged 18-35 years with acute or convalescent COVID-19. The CDR3: CASSLTPTGLSYNEQFF. The DNA of the CDR3 is TGTGCCAGCAGTTTAACGCCCACTGGGCTATCCTACAATGAGCAGTTCTTC.